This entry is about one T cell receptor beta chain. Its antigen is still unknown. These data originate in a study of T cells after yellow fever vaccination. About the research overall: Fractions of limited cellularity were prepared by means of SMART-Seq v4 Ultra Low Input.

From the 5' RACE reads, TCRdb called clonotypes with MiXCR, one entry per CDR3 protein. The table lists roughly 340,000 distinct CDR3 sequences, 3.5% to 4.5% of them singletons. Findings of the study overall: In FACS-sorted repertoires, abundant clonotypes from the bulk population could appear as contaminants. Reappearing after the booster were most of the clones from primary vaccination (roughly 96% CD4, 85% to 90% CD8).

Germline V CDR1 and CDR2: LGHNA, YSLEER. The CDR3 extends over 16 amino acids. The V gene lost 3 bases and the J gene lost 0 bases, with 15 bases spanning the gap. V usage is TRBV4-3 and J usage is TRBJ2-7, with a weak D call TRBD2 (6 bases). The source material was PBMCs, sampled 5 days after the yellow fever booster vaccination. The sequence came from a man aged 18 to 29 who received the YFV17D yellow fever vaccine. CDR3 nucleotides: TGCGCCAGCAGCCACCTGGGACTGGGGAGCTCCTACGAGCAGTACTTC. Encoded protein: CASSHLGLGSSYEQYF.